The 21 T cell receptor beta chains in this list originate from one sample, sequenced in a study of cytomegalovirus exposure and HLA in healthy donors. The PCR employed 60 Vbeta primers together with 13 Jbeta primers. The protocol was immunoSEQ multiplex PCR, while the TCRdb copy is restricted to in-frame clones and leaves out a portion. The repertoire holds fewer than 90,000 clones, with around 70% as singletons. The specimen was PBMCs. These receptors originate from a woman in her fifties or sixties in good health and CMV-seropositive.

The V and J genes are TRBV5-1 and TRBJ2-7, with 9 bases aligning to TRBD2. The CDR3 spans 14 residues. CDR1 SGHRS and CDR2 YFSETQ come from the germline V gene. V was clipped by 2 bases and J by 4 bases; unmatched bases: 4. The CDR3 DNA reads TGCGCCAGCAGCTTCGGCGGGGGGGCTTACGAGCAGTACTTC. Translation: CASSFGGGAYEQYF.

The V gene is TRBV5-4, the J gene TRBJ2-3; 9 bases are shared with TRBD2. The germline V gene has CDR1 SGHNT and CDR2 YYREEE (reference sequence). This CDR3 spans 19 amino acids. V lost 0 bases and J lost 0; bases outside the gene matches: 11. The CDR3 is CASSLALSAGGPSTDTQYF. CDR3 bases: TGTGCCAGCAGCTTGGCCTTGTCGGCGGGGGGGCCGAGCACAGATACGCAGTATTTT.

The CDR3 region is CASSLPGLAQYF. As DNA, the CDR3 is TGTGCCAGCAGCCTTCCGGGACTAGCGCAGTATTTT. V is TRBV7-9 and J is TRBJ2-3; the match to TRBD2 covers 8 bases. There are 12 residues in the CDR3. Germline assignment: CDR1 SEHNR and CDR2 FQNEAQ (reference sequence). V dropped 5 bases and J dropped 10; count of bases not matched to a gene: 5.

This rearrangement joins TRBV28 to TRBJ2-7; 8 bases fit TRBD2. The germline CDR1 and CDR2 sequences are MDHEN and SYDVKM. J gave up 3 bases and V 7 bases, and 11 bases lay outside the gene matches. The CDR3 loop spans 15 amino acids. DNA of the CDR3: TGTGCCAGCATCGGACTAAGCGGGAGTCGCTACGAGCAGTACTTC. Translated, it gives CASIGLSGSRYEQYF.

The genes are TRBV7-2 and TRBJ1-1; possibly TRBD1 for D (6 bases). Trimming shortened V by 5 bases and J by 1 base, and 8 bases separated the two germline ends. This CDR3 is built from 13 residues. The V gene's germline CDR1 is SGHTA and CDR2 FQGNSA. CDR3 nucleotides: TGTGCCAGCAGCCCGGGACAGAACACTGAAGCTTTCTTT. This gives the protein CASSPGQNTEAFF.

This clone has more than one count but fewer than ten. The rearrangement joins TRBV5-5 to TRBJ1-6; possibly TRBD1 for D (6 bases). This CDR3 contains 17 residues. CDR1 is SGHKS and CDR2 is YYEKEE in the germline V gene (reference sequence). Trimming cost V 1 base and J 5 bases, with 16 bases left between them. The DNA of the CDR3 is TGTGCCAGCAGCTTGTTTTTCGGACAGACCAATAATTCACCCCTCCACTTT. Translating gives CASSLFFGQTNNSPLHF.

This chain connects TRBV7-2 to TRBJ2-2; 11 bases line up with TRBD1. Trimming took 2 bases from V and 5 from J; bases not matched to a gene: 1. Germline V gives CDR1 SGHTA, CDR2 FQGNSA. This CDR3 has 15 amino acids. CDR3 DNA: TGTGCCAGCAGCTTATGGGACAGGGGGACCGGGGAGCTGTTTTTT. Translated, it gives CASSLWDRGTGELFF.

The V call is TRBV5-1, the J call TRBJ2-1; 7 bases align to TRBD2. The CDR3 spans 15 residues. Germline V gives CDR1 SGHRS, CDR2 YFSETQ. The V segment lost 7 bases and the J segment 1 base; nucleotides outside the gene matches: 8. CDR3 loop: CASSGPGGSYNEQFF. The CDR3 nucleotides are TGCGCCAGCTCAGGGCCGGGAGGATCCTACAATGAGCAGTTCTTC.

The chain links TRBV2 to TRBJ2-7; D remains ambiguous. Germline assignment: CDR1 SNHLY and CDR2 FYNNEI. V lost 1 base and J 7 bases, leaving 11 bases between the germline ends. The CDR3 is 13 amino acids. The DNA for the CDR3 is TGTGCCAGCAGTGAAGGGCGGTGGAGTGAGCAGTACTTC. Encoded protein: CASSEGRWSEQYF.

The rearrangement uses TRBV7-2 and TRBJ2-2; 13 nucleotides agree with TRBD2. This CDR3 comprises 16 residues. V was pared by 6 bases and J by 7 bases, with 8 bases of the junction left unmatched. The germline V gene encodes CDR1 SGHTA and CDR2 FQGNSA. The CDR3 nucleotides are TGTGCCAGCAGTTCGAGACTAGCGGGAGGAGTCGGGGAGCTGTTTTTT. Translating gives CASSSRLAGGVGELFF.

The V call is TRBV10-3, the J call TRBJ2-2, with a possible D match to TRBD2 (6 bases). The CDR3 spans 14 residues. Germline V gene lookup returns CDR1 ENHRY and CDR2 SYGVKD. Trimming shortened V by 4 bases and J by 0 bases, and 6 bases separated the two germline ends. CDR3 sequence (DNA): TGTGCCATCAGTGGACTAGCGAACACCGGGGAGCTGTTTTTT. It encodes CAISGLANTGELFF.

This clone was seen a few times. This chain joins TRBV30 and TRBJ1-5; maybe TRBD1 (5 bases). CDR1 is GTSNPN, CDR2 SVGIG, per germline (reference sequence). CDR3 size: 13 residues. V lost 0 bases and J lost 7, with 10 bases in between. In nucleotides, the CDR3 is TGTGCCTGGAGTGTTACGGGGGACCAGCCCCAGCATTTT. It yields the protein CAWSVTGDQPQHF.

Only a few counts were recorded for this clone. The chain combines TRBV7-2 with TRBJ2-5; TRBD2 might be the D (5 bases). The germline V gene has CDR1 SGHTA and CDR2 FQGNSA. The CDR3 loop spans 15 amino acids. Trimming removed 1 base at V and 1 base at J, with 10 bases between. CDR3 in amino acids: CASSLGGGPQETQYF. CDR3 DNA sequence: TGTGCCAGCAGCTTAGGTGGAGGACCCCAAGAGACCCAGTACTTC.

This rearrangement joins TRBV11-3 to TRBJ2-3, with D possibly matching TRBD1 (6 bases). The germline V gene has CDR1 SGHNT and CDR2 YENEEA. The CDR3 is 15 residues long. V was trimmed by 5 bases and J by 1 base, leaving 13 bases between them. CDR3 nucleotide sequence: TGTGCCAGCAGCCTACAGGGCATCGGCACAGATACGCAGTATTTT. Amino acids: CASSLQGIGTDTQYF.

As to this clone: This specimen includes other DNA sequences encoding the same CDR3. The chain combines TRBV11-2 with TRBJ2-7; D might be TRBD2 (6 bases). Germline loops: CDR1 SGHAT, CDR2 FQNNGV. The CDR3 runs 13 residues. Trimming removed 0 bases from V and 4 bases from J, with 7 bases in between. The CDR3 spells CASSLDRGYEQYF. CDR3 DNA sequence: TGTGCCAGCAGCTTAGATCGGGGGTACGAGCAGTACTTC.

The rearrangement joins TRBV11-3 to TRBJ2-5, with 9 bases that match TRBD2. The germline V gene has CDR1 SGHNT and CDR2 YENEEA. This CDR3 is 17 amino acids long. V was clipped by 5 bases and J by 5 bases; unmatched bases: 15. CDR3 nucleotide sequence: TGTGCCAGCAGCCCCGGTGGTAGTAGCGGGGGAGAGGAGACCCAGTACTTC. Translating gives CASSPGGSSGGEETQYF.

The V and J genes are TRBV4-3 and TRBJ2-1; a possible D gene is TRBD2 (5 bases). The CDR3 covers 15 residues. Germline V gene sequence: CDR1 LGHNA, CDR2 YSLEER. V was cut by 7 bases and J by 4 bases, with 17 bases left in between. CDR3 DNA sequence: TGCGCCAGCAAATCGGGTGAGGGTTCGTACAATGAGCAGTTCTTC. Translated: CASKSGEGSYNEQFF.

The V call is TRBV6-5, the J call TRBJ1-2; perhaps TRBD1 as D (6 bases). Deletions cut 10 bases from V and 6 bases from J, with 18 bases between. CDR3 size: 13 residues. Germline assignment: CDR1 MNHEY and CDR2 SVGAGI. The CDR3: CATSSGPGDGYTF. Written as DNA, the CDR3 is TGTGCCACTTCATCGGGGCCAGGGGATGGCTACACCTTC.

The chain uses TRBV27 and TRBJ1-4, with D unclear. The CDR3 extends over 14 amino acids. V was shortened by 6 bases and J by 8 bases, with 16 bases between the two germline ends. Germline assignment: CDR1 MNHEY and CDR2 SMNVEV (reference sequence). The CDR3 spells CASSIWGGGEKLFF. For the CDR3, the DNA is TGTGCCAGCAGCATTTGGGGAGGAGGCGAAAAACTGTTTTTT.

CDR3 region: CASSGGLAGYGPNTGELFF. Written as DNA, the CDR3 is TGTGCCAGCAGCGGAGGGCTAGCGGGGTATGGCCCGAACACCGGGGAGCTGTTTTTT. The genes are TRBV9 and TRBJ2-2, with 9 bases matching TRBD2. CDR1 SGDLS and CDR2 YYNGEE come from the germline V gene. There are 19 residues in the CDR3. Trimming cost V 3 bases and J 0 bases; bases outside gene matches: 12.

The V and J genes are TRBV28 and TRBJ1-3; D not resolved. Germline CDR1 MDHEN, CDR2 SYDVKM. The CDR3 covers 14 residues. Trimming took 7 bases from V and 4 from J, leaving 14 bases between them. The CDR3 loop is CASISAELGNTIYF. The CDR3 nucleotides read TGTGCCAGCATCTCGGCGGAATTGGGAAACACCATATATTTT.